The rows below give T cell receptor beta chains drawn from one sample of a study of blood T cell repertoires in COVID-19. Assay: immunoSEQ multiplex PCR; the TCRdb copy retains only in-frame clones and omits some. The repertoire holds roughly 80,000 clones, with around four fifths as singletons. What was sequenced was peripheral blood. These receptor sequences come from a human donor in a cohort sampled during active COVID-19. Each CDR3 is given with its conserved first and last residue. A D gene is named only where the DNA matches it firmly. Clone size is not always given. Where it is, it says once, few, many or a class for expanded clones.

v_call	clone_size	j_call	d_call	cdr3_aa	cdr3_nt
TRBV6-5	once	TRBJ1-5	.	CASSSYSNQPQHF	TGTGCCAGCAGTTCCTATAGCAATCAGCCCCAGCATTTT
TRBV11-2	.	TRBJ2-1	TRBD2	CASSLERSGGVNEQFF	TGTGCCAGCAGCTTAGAGCGGTCGGGGGGAGTTAATGAGCAGTTCTTC
TRBV23-1	.	TRBJ2-7	.	CASSQWRQGGPYEQYF	TGCGCCAGCAGTCAATGGAGACAGGGAGGACCCTACGAGCAGTACTTC
TRBV3-1/TRBV3-2	.	TRBJ2-3	TRBD2	CASSQDRGGLSTDTQYF	TGTGCCAGCAGCCAAGATCGGGGGGGCCTTAGCACAGATACGCAGTATTTT
TRBV3-1/TRBV3-2	.	TRBJ2-3	TRBD2	CASSLLTSGGGDTQYF	TGTGCCAGCAGCCTTTTGACCAGCGGGGGGGGAGATACGCAGTATTTT
TRBV28	.	TRBJ1-1	.	CASSRVNTEAFF	TGTGCCAGCAGTCGGGTCAACACTGAAGCTTTCTTT
TRBV27	.	TRBJ2-1	TRBD2	CASSWIWTSGRGNEQFF	TGTGCCAGCAGTTGGATTTGGACTAGCGGGAGGGGCAATGAGCAGTTCTTC
TRBV19	.	TRBJ2-3	.	CASSSIGQPTDTQYF	TGTGCCAGTAGTAGTATTGGGCAGCCCACAGATACGCAGTATTTT
TRBV9	.	TRBJ1-4	TRBD1	CASSPDRAKNEKLFF	TGTGCCAGCAGCCCAGACAGGGCCAAGAATGAAAAACTGTTTTTT
TRBV10-2	.	TRBJ2-5	.	CASSEGQGTQYF	TGCGCCAGCAGTGAGGGGCAAGGGACCCAGTACTTC
TRBV21-1	.	TRBJ2-1	.	CASSKAGLGNEQFF	TGTGCCAGCAGCAAAGCGGGGCTCGGCAATGAGCAGTTCTTC
TRBV3-1/TRBV3-2	once	TRBJ2-3	.	CASSKWATDTQYF	TGTGCCAGCAGCAAATGGGCCACAGATACGCAGTATTTT
TRBV5-6	.	TRBJ1-6	TRBD1	CASSLDRGQSPLHF	TGTGCCAGCAGCTTGGACAGGGGGCAATCACCCCTCCACTTT
TRBV3-1/TRBV3-2	few	TRBJ2-7	TRBD2	CASTEGTNSYEQYF	TGTGCCAGCACGGAAGGGACTAACTCCTACGAGCAGTACTTC
TRBV23-1	.	TRBJ2-1	TRBD2	CASSGLAGGKRLYNEQFF	TGCGCCAGCAGCGGACTAGCGGGAGGCAAAAGGCTATACAATGAGCAGTTCTTC
TRBV28	.	TRBJ2-7	.	CASSPSTVRGAYEQYF	TGTGCCAGCAGTCCCTCGACAGTCAGAGGCGCCTACGAGCAGTACTTC
TRBV3-1/TRBV3-2	once	TRBJ1-2	.	CASARGFNYGYTF	TGTGCCAGTGCTAGAGGGTTTAACTATGGCTACACCTTC
TRBV4-1	.	TRBJ2-3	TRBD2	CASSQELAGGADTQYF	TGCGCCAGCAGCCAAGAACTAGCGGGAGGTGCAGATACGCAGTATTTT
TRBV19	.	TRBJ2-7	.	CASSIGGSSYEQYF	TGTGCCAGTAGTATAGGAGGGAGCTCCTACGAGCAGTACTTC
TRBV3-1/TRBV3-2	.	TRBJ1-2	.	CASSQGLSNYGYTF	TGTGCCAGCAGCCAAGGACTTTCTAACTATGGCTACACCTTC